Here is one T cell receptor (beta chain) with its context. The V end was cut by 6 bases, the J end by 10 bases, with 12 bases between. The CDR3 is made up of 11 amino acids. Per germline, CDR1 SEHNR and CDR2 FQNEAQ (reference sequence). The data belong to a study of blood T cell repertoires in COVID-19. Across the study: In each case, the material was cDNA or gDNA derived from T cells, B-cell-depleted T cells, or PBMCs.

As handled by the study authors: Scientists estimated how many nucleated cells there were by amplifying reference gene primers. The assay was immunoSEQ multiplex PCR, and TCRdb's table has in-frame clones only and misses some. From that table come the V and J calls and clone size; the DNA was used to work out D and trimming. This table has more than 150,000 clones, approximately 87% appearing once. It was during active infection that Seattle patients were enrolled and then longitudinally followed. The sequenced material came from peripheral blood. This TCR was sampled from a woman aged 70-85 years with COVID-19, enrolled during active disease. The chain is built from TRBV7-9 and TRBJ1-2; D unclear. The DNA for the CDR3 is TGTGCCAGCAGATCTAACGTCCACTACACCTTC. Protein: CASRSNVHYTF.